This T cell receptor beta chain originates from a study of regulatory T cells in long-lasting Graves disease. As for the study in general: For under 3 months, newly diagnosed Graves' patients had been taking antithyroid drugs. Findings and caveats of the study: For persistent Graves' patients, TCR diversity was lower than for newly diagnosed ones.

There are many counts of this clonotype. What it recognizes is unknown. The germline gives CDR1 SQVTM, CDR2 ANQGSEA. The CDR3 runs to 13 residues. With 6 bases removed from V and 0 bases from J, the gap between germline ends came to 12 bases. Arm-PCR with iRepertoire HTBI primers amplified the CDR3 regions for these TCR beta libraries. TCRdb used MiXCR to reprocess the multiplex PCR reads, holding one entry per CDR3 protein. This sample has about 610,000 distinct CDR3 sequences, with around 15% found just once. Time point here: newly diagnosed GD, antithyroid drugs for less than 3 months. The TCR library was made from RNA that had been extracted from PBMCs in TRIzol. These records were also assigned to another study, of T cells in Graves' hyperthyroidism and ophthalmopathy. In that study: Uncontrolled infection, other autoimmune disease, pregnancy and lactation each barred patients from inclusion.

V is TRBV29-1 and J is TRBJ2-7, with D tentatively TRBD1 (5 bases). This receptor was identified in a man between 18 and 35 years old with Graves disease. Sequences were derived from peripheral blood mononuclear cells (PBMCs), sampled at new diagnosis, from a patient treated with antithyroid drugs. DNA for the CDR3: TGCAGCGTAAGGACATCGAGCTCCTACGAGCAGTACTTC. Protein product: CSVRTSSSYEQYF.